The sample holds many counts of the clone carrying this T cell receptor beta chain. Its target is not known. This record belongs to a study of T cells after yellow fever vaccination. Study-wide points: In post-booster samples, most primary-vaccination clones reappeared (just under 98% CD4, roughly 90% CD8).

The germline V and J ends were trimmed by 5 bases and 3 bases, with 16 bases remaining between them. The germline V gene has CDR1 SGHVS and CDR2 FQNEAQ. There are 15 residues in the CDR3. TCRdb itself ran the 5' RACE reads through MiXCR, one entry per CDR3 protein. The table lists 340,000 or so distinct CDR3 sequences, around 12% of them singletons, with 3.2% in the top ten. The sequences come from CD4+ T cells sorted from PBMCs, collected 15 days after the yellow fever booster vaccination. The source is a young man who received the YFV17D yellow fever vaccine. The chain uses TRBV7-8 and TRBJ2-5, with D unclear. Here the CDR3 DNA reads TGTGCCAGCAGCCTGACATTCGCGGCGGAAGAGACCCAGTACTTC. Amino acids: CASSLTFAAEETQYF. Full variable domain (remainder filled in from reference TRBV7-8 and TRBJ2-5): GAGVSQSPRYKVAKRGQDVALRCDPISGHVSLFWYQQALGQGPEFLTYFQNEAQLDKSGLPSDRFFAERPEGSVSTLKIQRTQQEDSAVYLCASSLTFAAEETQYFGPGTRLLVL.